A single sample gave rise to the 27 T cell receptor beta chains below, sequenced in a study of blood T cell repertoires in COVID-19. Libraries were prepared by immunoSEQ multiplex PCR; TCRdb keeps only in-frame clonotypes and omits some of them. Here the sample spans under 35,000 clones, roughly 90% being singletons. Material: peripheral blood. The receptors were sampled from a human donor in a cohort sampled during active COVID-19.

The chain carries TRBV19 and TRBJ2-3; TRBD1 aligns across 8 bases. The CDR3 totals 13 residues. Germline V gives CDR1 LNHDA, CDR2 SQIVND (reference sequence). Trimming removed 9 bases from V and 4 bases from J; junction bases left unmatched: 6. This CDR3 is CASNDRGADTQYF. CDR3 sequence (DNA): TGTGCCAGCAACGACAGGGGCGCAGATACGCAGTATTTT.

The rearrangement links TRBV27 to TRBJ2-3, with D maybe TRBD2 (7 bases). The CDR3 contains 14 residues. V was clipped by 3 bases and J by 11 bases, with 18 bases between them. Per the germline V gene, CDR1 is MNHEY and CDR2 is SMNVEV (reference sequence). The CDR3 loop reads CASSFFGGGEMQYF. As DNA, the CDR3 is TGTGCCAGCAGTTTCTTTGGGGGGGGCGAGATGCAGTATTTT.

The rearrangement uses TRBV10-1 and TRBJ2-7, with 10 bases that match TRBD1. After removal of 6 bases from V and 3 bases from J, the junction contained 8 bases not matched to a gene. CDR1 WNHNN and CDR2 SYGVQD come from the germline V gene (reference sequence). CDR3 length equals 15 residues. The CDR3 nucleotides are TGCGCCAGCAGCCCGGGGGACAGGGGATACTACGAGCAGTACTTC. Translation gives CASSPGDRGYYEQYF.

J is TRBJ1-2 and V is TRBV9; TRBD1 aligns across 10 bases. The CDR3 runs 15 residues. The ends lost 0 bases at V and 6 bases at J; junction bases unmatched: 5. The V gene's germline CDR1 is SGDLS and CDR2 YYNGEE. The CDR3 is CASSVVKGTGDGYTF. CDR3 coding DNA: TGTGCCAGCAGCGTAGTAAAGGGGACAGGGGATGGCTACACCTTC.

V usage is TRBV18 and J usage is TRBJ1-3; D possibly corresponds to TRBD1 (6 bases). V was cut by 4 bases and J by 0 bases, with 10 bases left in between. Germline values: CDR1 KGHSH, CDR2 LQKENI. CDR3 length: 15 amino acids. The chain's CDR3 is CASSQGQSSGNTIYF. CDR3 nucleotides: TGTGCCAGCTCACAAGGACAGAGCTCTGGAAACACCATATATTTT.

The chain is built from TRBV27 and TRBJ2-7, with D maybe TRBD1 (5 bases). Deletions cut 2 bases from V and 1 base from J, with 6 bases between. CDR3 length: 13 residues. The V gene's germline CDR1 is MNHEY and CDR2 SMNVEV (reference sequence). The CDR3 spells CASSLTGSYEQYF. The CDR3 DNA sequence: TGTGCCAGCAGTTTAACAGGTTCCTACGAGCAGTACTTC.

The chain recombines TRBV28 with TRBJ1-2; D not certain. Germline loops: CDR1 MDHEN, CDR2 SYDVKM. This CDR3 spans 15 amino acids. The V gene lost 5 bases and the J gene lost 5 bases, with 18 bases spanning the gap. The CDR3 loop is CASSTTPGFGYGYTF. The CDR3, as DNA: TGTGCCAGCAGTACTACTCCGGGATTCGGGTATGGCTACACCTTC.

The chain links TRBV5-4 to TRBJ1-2, with 8 nucleotides matching TRBD1. V lost 3 bases, J lost 4 bases, and 8 bases stayed unmatched. CDR3 length: 15 amino acids. Germline loops: CDR1 SGHNT, CDR2 YYREEE (reference sequence). CDR3 nucleotide sequence: TGTGCCAGCAGCTCGACTGACAGGGGTGGCTATGGCTACACCTTC. This gives the protein CASSSTDRGGYGYTF.

V gene TRBV28 combines with J gene TRBJ1-2; D perhaps matches TRBD1 (6 bases). The CDR3 extends over 15 amino acids. Germline CDR1 and CDR2: MDHEN and SYDVKM. Trimming stripped 8 bases from V and 2 bases from J, with 18 bases between. The CDR3, as DNA: TGTGCCAGCGCCGGGGCCCAGGGGAGAAACTATGGCTACACCTTC. It codes for CASAGAQGRNYGYTF.

V and J are TRBV19 and TRBJ1-1, with TRBD1 matching over 7 bases. The CDR3 has 16 amino acids. Losses at the gene ends were 5 bases for V and 5 bases for J; bases not matched to a gene: 14. Germline CDR1 and CDR2: LNHDA and SQIVND (reference sequence). The CDR3: CASSLAAGQGETEAFF. In DNA, the CDR3 is TGTGCCAGTAGTCTGGCCGCGGGTCAGGGGGAGACTGAAGCTTTCTTT. Together with reference TRBV19 and TRBJ1-1, the CDR3 gives the full variable domain: DGGITQSPKYLFRKEGQNVTLSCEQNLNHDAMYWYRQDPGQGLRLIYYSQIVNDFQKGDIAEGYSVSREKKESFPLTVTSAQKNPTAFYLCASSLAAGQGETEAFFGQGTRLTVV.

The V gene is TRBV28, the J gene TRBJ2-3, with a weak D call TRBD1 (5 bases). V was cut by 5 bases and J by 1 base, with 16 bases left in between. The CDR3 length is 16 residues. CDR1 and CDR2 (germline): MDHEN, SYDVKM. The CDR3 DNA follows: TGTGCCAGCAGTCCCGCAGGGCCGGCGGGCACAGATACGCAGTATTTT. It yields the protein CASSPAGPAGTDTQYF.

As concerns this clone: Other nucleotide sequences from this sample produce the same CDR3. This CDR3 is CASSMTGDSYNSPLHF. The CDR3 bases are TGTGCCAGTAGTATGACAGGGGACTCCTATAATTCACCCCTCCACTTT. This chain joins TRBV19 and TRBJ1-6; 8 bases are a match to TRBD1. CDR3 length: 16 residues. CDR1 is LNHDA and CDR2 is SQIVND in the germline V gene (reference sequence). The J segment lost 0 bases and the V segment lost 3 bases, leaving 1 base of the junction unmatched. Drawing the rest from reference TRBV19 and TRBJ1-6, the complete variable domain is DGGITQSPKYLFRKEGQNVTLSCEQNLNHDAMYWYRQDPGQGLRLIYYSQIVNDFQKGDIAEGYSVSREKKESFPLTVTSAQKNPTAFYLCASSMTGDSYNSPLHFGNGTRLTVT.

The chain is built from TRBV7-2 and TRBJ2-7, with 7 bases identical to TRBD1. Germline CDR1 reads SGHTA; CDR2 reads FQGNSA. The CDR3 has 14 amino acids. The V gene end was trimmed by 1 base and the J gene end by 6 bases; junction bases not matched to a gene: 6. This chain's CDR3 is CASSLEGQPSEQYF. The CDR3 nucleotides are TGTGCCAGCAGCTTAGAGGGACAGCCCTCCGAGCAGTACTTC.

The gene calls are TRBV5-1 and TRBJ1-2, with D uncertain. Per germline, CDR1 SGHRS and CDR2 YFSETQ. This CDR3 has 14 residues. V gave up 0 bases and J gave up 3 bases, with 9 bases separating them. For the CDR3, the DNA is TGCGCCAGCAGCTTGGAGGCCACAGACTATGGCTACACCTTC. As protein: CASSLEATDYGYTF.

The V call is TRBV19, the J call TRBJ2-2; D call uncertain. This CDR3 comprises 13 residues. The V and J ends lost 10 bases and 0 bases respectively, with 9 bases between them. Germline CDR1 LNHDA, CDR2 SQIVND (reference sequence). This CDR3 reads CATLRANTGELFF. The DNA for the CDR3 is TGTGCCACTCTAAGAGCGAACACCGGGGAGCTGTTTTTT.

The V call is TRBV27, the J call TRBJ2-7; perhaps TRBD1 as D (6 bases). Germline lookup yields CDR1 MNHEY and CDR2 SMNVEV (reference sequence). The CDR3 is made up of 14 amino acids. V lost 3 bases to trimming and J lost 5 bases, with 14 bases between them. CDR3 amino acids: CASSLARDTNEQYF. The CDR3 nucleotides read TGTGCCAGCAGTTTGGCCCGGGACACCAACGAGCAGTACTTC.

This clone turned up a few times. V usage is TRBV7-6 and J usage is TRBJ1-3; D unresolved. Looked up from germline, CDR1 is SGHVS and CDR2 is FNYEAQ. The CDR3 length is 15 residues. Between the trimmed V and J ends, which lost 1 base and 3 bases, there was a span of 10 bases. The CDR3 region is CASSLGPGIGNTIYF. The CDR3 DNA follows: TGTGCCAGCAGCTTAGGGCCGGGGATTGGAAACACCATATATTTT.

This chain uses TRBV5-1 with TRBJ2-2, with D possibly being TRBD2 (6 bases). Germline V gives CDR1 SGHRS, CDR2 YFSETQ. V lost 0 bases and J lost 4, with 16 bases in between. This CDR3 is built from 17 residues. In nucleotides, the CDR3 is TGCGCCAGCAGCTTGGACACGCCCGGGGGTAGCACCGGGGAGCTGTTTTTT. This encodes CASSLDTPGGSTGELFF.

The chain recombines TRBV7-5 with TRBJ1-1; no DNA check was done on the table's D call, TRBD1. TRBV7-5 is an annotated pseudogene. This CDR3 spans 13 amino acids. The CDR3 DNA follows: TGTGTCAGAAGCCAGGGACAGGAGCGAAGCGCTTTCTTT. Translated: CVRSQGQERSAFF.

V gene TRBV7-2 combines with J gene TRBJ2-1, with D possibly being TRBD1 (5 bases). CDR3 length: 17 residues. Deletions cut 6 bases from V and 7 bases from J, with 25 bases between. Germline assignment: CDR1 SGHTA and CDR2 FQGNSA. The CDR3 sequence: CASSSAVNRLSGNEQFF. In DNA form, the CDR3 reads TGTGCCAGCAGTTCCGCGGTGAACAGGTTGAGTGGGAATGAGCAGTTCTTC.

The chain combines TRBV18 with TRBJ2-7, with 9 nucleotides matching TRBD1. Germline CDR1 KGHSH, CDR2 LQKENI. The CDR3 has 14 amino acids. The V gene end was trimmed by 4 bases and the J gene end by 3 bases; junction bases not matched to a gene: 4. CDR3 DNA sequence: TGTGCCAGCTCACTCGGGACAGGGCTCTACGAGCAGTACTTC. It is translated as CASSLGTGLYEQYF.

The genes are TRBV30 and TRBJ1-2; D gene ambiguous. V lost 3 bases, J lost 8 bases, and 10 bases lay in between. Germline V CDR1 and CDR2: GTSNPN, SVGIG (reference sequence). CDR3 length: 11 amino acids. The CDR3, as DNA: TGTGCCTGGAGCGGGGTCGGCGGCTACACCTTC. Translation: CAWSGVGGYTF.

The CDR3 DNA sequence: TGTGCCAGTGAGGACAGGGGGCGAGGGTACGAGCAGTACTTC. Protein product: CASEDRGRGYEQYF. J is TRBJ2-7 and V is TRBV25-1, with 11 bases lining up with TRBD1. This CDR3 has 14 residues. After removal of 9 bases from V and 4 bases from J, the junction contained 8 bases not matched to a gene. Germline V gene data show CDR1 as MGHDK and CDR2 as SYGVNS.

This chain links TRBV5-4 with TRBJ2-7; 7 bases match TRBD1. The CDR3 is 14 amino acids. Germline values: CDR1 SGHNT, CDR2 YYREEE (reference sequence). After removal of 4 bases from V and 3 bases from J, the junction contained 7 bases not matched to a gene. The chain's CDR3 is CASSGGQANYEQYF. CDR3 bases: TGTGCCAGCAGCGGCGGACAGGCCAACTACGAGCAGTACTTC.

The chain is built from TRBV9 and TRBJ1-2; D uncertain. CDR1 and CDR2 (germline): SGDLS, YYNGEE. The CDR3 runs 15 residues. Trimming shortened V by 3 bases and J by 4 bases, and 16 bases separated the two germline ends. The CDR3 sequence is CASSAAGVHPYGYTF. The CDR3 DNA follows: TGTGCCAGCAGCGCTGCCGGGGTTCACCCCTATGGCTACACCTTC.

The V and J genes are TRBV24-1 and TRBJ2-7, with D possibly being TRBD2 (6 bases). The CDR3 is made up of 11 amino acids. V was trimmed by 5 bases and J by 6 bases, leaving 7 bases between them. Germline CDR1 reads KGHDR; CDR2 reads SFDVKD. CDR3 sequence (DNA): TGTGCCACCAGTGCCGGGGGCGAGCAGTACTTC. As protein: CATSAGGEQYF.

The chain joins TRBV7-3 to TRBJ2-5; 8 bases map to TRBD2. Trimming removed 4 bases from V and 2 bases from J; junction bases left unmatched: 6. The CDR3 consists of 15 residues. Per germline, CDR1 SGHTA and CDR2 FQGTGA. The CDR3 here is CASSSGGAPQETQYF. The DNA of the CDR3 is TGTGCCAGCAGCTCCGGGGGGGCTCCGCAAGAGACCCAGTACTTC.